The present TCR beta chain was sequenced within a study of OX40 agonist ivuxolimab in advanced cancers. Method: immunoSEQ multiplex PCR; TCRdb's copy keeps in-frame clones and lacks some. The table lists tens of thousands of clones, around four fifths of them singletons. In germline, CDR1 is SGHRS, CDR2 YFSETQ. CDR3 size: 15 residues. V lost 4 bases and J 2 bases, leaving 15 bases between the germline ends. The gene calls are TRBV5-1 and TRBJ1-1; D unresolved. The sequence was obtained from an adult with an advanced solid tumor such as melanoma, head and neck, liver or kidney cancer. Sequenced here: CD4+ or CD8+ T cells sorted from blood, sampled in a trial of the OX40 agonist ivuxolimab. The CDR3 sequence is CASSALTALNTEAFF. The CDR3 nucleotides are TGCGCCAGCAGCGCTTTAACGGCATTAAACACTGAAGCTTTCTTT.